Listed here are 25 T cell receptor beta chains from one sample, sequenced in a study of cytomegalovirus exposure and HLA in healthy donors. 13 Jbeta primers and 60 Vbeta primers were used for the PCR. Produced via immunoSEQ multiplex PCR; TCRdb's table is partial and in-frame only. The profile shows about 140,000 clones, around 81% of them singletons. The sample taken for sequencing was PBMCs. These receptor sequences come from a man in his fifties or sixties in good health and CMV-seronegative.

V usage is TRBV2 and J usage is TRBJ2-1; tentative D call: TRBD1 (5 bases). The germline V gene encodes CDR1 SNHLY and CDR2 FYNNEI. CDR3 length equals 11 residues. Trimming pared 6 bases from V and 8 bases from J, leaving 8 bases between. CDR3 nucleotide sequence: TGTGCCAGCAGCAGGGTGCATGAGCAGTTCTTC. This gives the protein CASSRVHEQFF.

The chain carries TRBV19 and TRBJ1-1; 7 bases line up with TRBD1. V shed 3 bases and J 4 bases; nucleotides not matched to a gene: 5. Germline V gene lookup returns CDR1 LNHDA and CDR2 SQIVND (reference sequence). The CDR3 has 14 amino acids. The CDR3 DNA is TGTGCCAGTAGTATCTTCAACAGGGGCACTGAAGCTTTCTTT. It encodes CASSIFNRGTEAFF. The full variable domain, in which reference TRBV19 and TRBJ1-1 provide the parts outside the CDR3, is DGGITQSPKYLFRKEGQNVTLSCEQNLNHDAMYWYRQDPGQGLRLIYYSQIVNDFQKGDIAEGYSVSREKKESFPLTVTSAQKNPTAFYLCASSIFNRGTEAFFGQGTRLTVV.

This clone was observed once. The V call is TRBV4-1, the J call TRBJ1-3, with D maybe TRBD1 (5 bases). Trimming removed 1 base from V and 0 bases from J, with 16 bases in between. The CDR3 length is 18 residues. Germline-derived CDR1 and CDR2 are MGHRA and YSYEKL. CDR3 sequence (DNA): TGCGCCAGCAGCCAAGTATCGACGAGACAGACCTCTGGAAACACCATATATTTT. Amino acids: CASSQVSTRQTSGNTIYF.

As regards this clone: Other DNA sequences within the sample encode an identical CDR3. This rearrangement joins TRBV6-1 to TRBJ1-5, with a tentative D call TRBD1 (6 bases). Germline-derived CDR1 and CDR2 are MNHNS and SASEGT. The ends were cut back, 4 bases at V and 4 bases at J, with 8 bases in the middle. The CDR3 has 13 amino acids. CDR3 nucleotide sequence: TGTGCCAGCAGTGGGACAGCGAATCAGCCCCAGCATTTT. As protein: CASSGTANQPQHF.

The chain uses TRBV5-4 and TRBJ2-3; D perhaps matches TRBD1 (5 bases). V shed 1 base and J shed 0 bases, with 6 bases lying between them. The CDR3 totals 14 residues. The germline gives CDR1 SGHNT, CDR2 YYREEE (reference sequence). The CDR3 coding sequence is TGTGCCAGCAGCTTGAGGGGAAGCACAGATACGCAGTATTTT. Amino acids: CASSLRGSTDTQYF. The full variable domain, its missing parts supplied by reference TRBV5-4 and TRBJ2-3, is ETGVTQSPTHLIKTRGQQVTLRCSSQSGHNTVSWYQQALGQGPQFIFQYYREEENGRGNFPPRFSGLQFPNYSSELNVNALELDDSALYLCASSLRGSTDTQYFGPGTRLTVL.

The chain has TRBV5-6 and TRBJ2-3; 10 bases are shared with TRBD1. The V and J ends lost 4 bases and 6 bases, in that order; junction bases with no gene match: 11. Per germline, CDR1 SGHDT and CDR2 YYEEEE. This CDR3 has 16 amino acids. CDR3 sequence (DNA): TGTGCCAGCAGCCTCATCGGGGACAGGGGCTCCGATACGCAGTATTTT. Translated, it gives CASSLIGDRGSDTQYF.

V usage is TRBV6-1 and J usage is TRBJ2-7, with TRBD1 matching 7 bases. The germline CDR1 and CDR2 sequences are MNHNS and SASEGT. The CDR3 is 14 residues long. V lost 6 bases, J lost 2 bases, and 7 bases stayed unmatched. CDR3 sequence (DNA): TGTGCCAGCAGGAAACAGGGGCAAACCTACGAGCAGTACTTC. Its protein product is CASRKQGQTYEQYF.

The V and J genes are TRBV30 and TRBJ2-3, with 9 bases lining up with TRBD2. The CDR3 totals 13 residues. Germline CDR1 and CDR2: GTSNPN and SVGIG (reference sequence). V gave up 3 bases and J gave up 5 bases; unmatched junction bases: 3. CDR3 in DNA: TGTGCCTGGAGCCGACTAGCGGTAGATACGCAGTATTTT. Amino acid sequence: CAWSRLAVDTQYF.

This chain connects TRBV5-6 to TRBJ2-3, with TRBD2 as a possible D gene (6 bases). Per germline, CDR1 SGHDT and CDR2 YYEEEE. The CDR3 has 15 residues. Trimming shortened V by 5 bases and J by 4 bases, and 17 bases separated the two germline ends. DNA for the CDR3: TGTGCCAGCAGTACTATGGCGGGAAGCCCAGATACGCAGTATTTT. Translation gives CASSTMAGSPDTQYF.

V is TRBV30 and J is TRBJ2-7, with 10 bases matching TRBD1. CDR1 GTSNPN and CDR2 SVGIG come from the germline V gene (reference sequence). The CDR3 runs 15 residues. The trim removed 1 base at V and 2 bases at J, leaving 5 bases unmatched. The CDR3 DNA follows: TGTGCCTGGAGTGCTGGGACAGGGGCCCCCTACGAGCAGTACTTC. Translation: CAWSAGTGAPYEQYF.

The rearrangement uses TRBV2 and TRBJ2-3, with D tentatively TRBD2 (7 bases). Germline V lookup: CDR1 SNHLY, CDR2 FYNNEI. V dropped 6 bases and J dropped 0 bases, with 10 bases sitting between them. The length of the CDR3 is 14 residues. The CDR3 sequence is CASRGGLSTDTQYF. CDR3 bases: TGTGCCAGCAGGGGGGGGCTTAGCACAGATACGCAGTATTTT.

V gene TRBV5-1 combines with J gene TRBJ1-3; the D gene is possibly TRBD1 (6 bases). This CDR3 is 16 amino acids long. The V gene's germline CDR1 is SGHRS and CDR2 YFSETQ. V dropped 1 base and J dropped 2 bases, with 13 bases sitting between them. The DNA for the CDR3 is TGCGCCAGCAGCTTGATAAATTCAGGGGCTGGAAACACCATATATTTT. This gives the protein CASSLINSGAGNTIYF.

V and J are TRBV5-1 and TRBJ2-7; 10 positions match TRBD2. The V gene's germline CDR1 is SGHRS and CDR2 YFSETQ. J was trimmed by 5 bases and V by 5 bases; bases with no gene match: 10. The CDR3 is 15 residues long. DNA of the CDR3: TGCGCCAGCAGACAGACTAGCGGGCCTTCCCACGAGCAGTACTTC. Its translation: CASRQTSGPSHEQYF.

The V call is TRBV30, the J call TRBJ1-6; 9 bases map to TRBD1. This CDR3 spans 16 amino acids. Germline V gene sequence: CDR1 GTSNPN, CDR2 SVGIG (reference sequence). Trimming removed 5 bases from V and 3 bases from J; junction bases left unmatched: 8. CDR3 protein: CAWLRQGEIYNSPLHF. Written as DNA, the CDR3 is TGTGCCTGGCTTCGACAGGGGGAGATCTATAATTCACCCCTCCACTTT.

This rearrangement joins TRBV7-2 to TRBJ1-3; possible D gene TRBD1, 5 bases. The ends were cut back, 2 bases at V and 4 bases at J, with 6 bases in the middle. This CDR3 has 13 amino acids. Per germline, CDR1 SGHTA and CDR2 FQGNSA. The CDR3 protein is CASSLPGGNTIYF. DNA of the CDR3: TGTGCCAGCAGCTTACCAGGGGGAAACACCATATATTTT.

The V and J genes are TRBV4-2 and TRBJ1-1; no firm D call. V lost 3 bases to trimming and J lost 2 bases, with 7 bases between them. In germline, CDR1 is LGHNA, CDR2 YNFKEQ. The CDR3 is 13 residues long. The CDR3 DNA is TGTGCCAGCAGCCAGCCAGGTAACACTGAAGCTTTCTTT. Amino acid sequence: CASSQPGNTEAFF.

This chain uses TRBV25-1 with TRBJ1-2, with TRBD1 identical over 9 bases. CDR3 size: 15 residues. Germline V CDR1 and CDR2: MGHDK, SYGVNS. With 4 bases clipped from V and 8 bases from J, the junction kept 11 bases outside the gene matches. The CDR3 sequence is CASSAPGQGTSGYTF. The CDR3 DNA reads as TGTGCCAGCAGTGCTCCGGGACAGGGCACTTCAGGCTACACCTTC.

The chain couples TRBV6-6 to TRBJ2-5; D call uncertain. The CDR3 is 13 amino acids. Germline lookup yields CDR1 MNHNY and CDR2 SVGAGI (reference sequence). Trimming left V 6 bases short and J 5 bases short, with 13 bases between. The CDR3 reads CASRPPLGETQYF. Here the CDR3 DNA reads TGTGCCAGCAGACCCCCCCTGGGCGAGACCCAGTACTTC.

This clone is a singleton in its sample. This chain connects TRBV5-1 to TRBJ1-1; 7 nucleotides match TRBD1. V shed 3 bases, J shed 2 bases, and the junction held 1 base outside the gene matches. The CDR3 extends over 13 amino acids. CDR1 and CDR2 from the germline V gene are SGHRS and YFSETQ. As DNA, the CDR3 is TGCGCCAGCAGCTGGGACAGTAACACTGAAGCTTTCTTT. This gives the protein CASSWDSNTEAFF. Looking up the rest from reference TRBV5-1 and TRBJ1-1 gives the full variable domain: KAGVTQTPRYLIKTRGQQVTLSCSPISGHRSVSWYQQTPGQGLQFLFEYFSETQRNKGNFPGRFSGRQFSNSRSEMNVSTLELGDSALYLCASSWDSNTEAFFGQGTRLTVV.

This chain connects TRBV7-9 to TRBJ2-7; TRBD2 agrees at 8 bases. The germline gives CDR1 SEHNR, CDR2 FQNEAQ (reference sequence). The CDR3 runs 17 residues. The J segment lost 3 bases and the V segment lost 1 base, leaving 11 bases of the junction unmatched. The CDR3 here is CASSLGGGLAGSYEQYF. The CDR3 DNA reads TGTGCCAGCAGCTTAGGAGGCGGGCTAGCGGGTAGCTACGAGCAGTACTTC.

This clone occurred once. The chain uses TRBV2 and TRBJ2-3; 8 bases line up with TRBD1. This CDR3 contains 13 residues. Trimming cost V 5 bases and J 4 bases; bases outside gene matches: 2. CDR1 is SNHLY, CDR2 FYNNEI, per germline. The CDR3 spells CASSSGGADTQYF. DNA for the CDR3: TGTGCCAGCAGTTCAGGGGGCGCAGATACGCAGTATTTT. The full variable domain, its missing parts supplied by reference TRBV2 and TRBJ2-3, is EPEVTQTPSHQVTQMGQEVILRCVPISNHLYFYWYRQILGQKVEFLVSFYNNEISEKSEIFDDQFSVERPDGSNFTLKIRSTKLEDSAMYFCASSSGGADTQYFGPGTRLTVL.

On this clone itself: This CDR3 is also generated by other DNA sequences in the sample. The chain joins TRBV5-1 to TRBJ1-2, with TRBD1 matching over 7 bases. The CDR3 covers 14 residues. CDR1 is SGHRS, CDR2 YFSETQ, per germline. V trimming: 0 bases; J trimming: 3 bases; junction bases outside the gene matches: 2. In DNA, the CDR3 is TGCGCCAGCAGCTTGGACAGGGGAGACTATGGCTACACCTTC. It encodes CASSLDRGDYGYTF.

The table lists this clone with a few counts. The V gene is TRBV19, the J gene TRBJ2-7; 12 bases align to TRBD2. The CDR3 consists of 14 residues. Germline CDR1 and CDR2: LNHDA and SQIVND (reference sequence). V lost 5 bases to trimming and J lost 8 bases; unmatched junction nucleotides: 7. Written as DNA, the CDR3 is TGTGCCAGTAGTTACAGACTAGCGGGGGCTCAGCAGTACTTC. Translation: CASSYRLAGAQQYF.

The rearrangement links TRBV7-9 to TRBJ1-2, with a possible D match to TRBD1 (6 bases). Germline V gene data show CDR1 as SEHNR and CDR2 as FQNEAQ (reference sequence). This CDR3 has 12 amino acids. Here the CDR3 reads CVWVQGYYGYTF. The DNA of the CDR3 is TGTGTCTGGGTACAGGGCTACTATGGCTACACCTTC.

The rearrangement links TRBV7-3 to TRBJ1-2; D is perhaps TRBD1 (6 bases). The germline CDR1 and CDR2 sequences are SGHTA and FQGTGA. Trimming removed 7 bases at V and 0 bases at J, with 18 bases between. CDR3 length equals 16 residues. This CDR3 reads CASKGSPKGANYGYTF. As DNA, the CDR3 is TGTGCCAGCAAAGGATCTCCCAAGGGGGCTAACTATGGCTACACCTTC.